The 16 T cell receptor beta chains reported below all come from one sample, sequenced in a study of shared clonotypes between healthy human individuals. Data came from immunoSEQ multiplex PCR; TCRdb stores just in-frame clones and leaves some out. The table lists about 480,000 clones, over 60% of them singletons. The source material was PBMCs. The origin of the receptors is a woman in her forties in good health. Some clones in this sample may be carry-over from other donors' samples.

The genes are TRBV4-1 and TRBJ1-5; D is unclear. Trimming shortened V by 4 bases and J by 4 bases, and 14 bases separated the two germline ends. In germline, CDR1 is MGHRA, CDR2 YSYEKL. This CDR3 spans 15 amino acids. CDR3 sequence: CASSPRTGANQPQHF. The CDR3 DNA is TGCGCCAGCAGCCCCCGGACTGGAGCGAATCAGCCCCAGCATTTT.

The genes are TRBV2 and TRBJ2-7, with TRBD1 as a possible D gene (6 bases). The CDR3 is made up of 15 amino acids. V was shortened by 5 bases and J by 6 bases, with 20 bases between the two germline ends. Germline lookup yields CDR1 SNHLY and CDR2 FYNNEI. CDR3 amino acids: CASSPDRSRSGEQYF. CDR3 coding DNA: TGTGCCAGCAGTCCTGACAGGTCCCGCTCGGGCGAGCAGTACTTC.

The CDR3 DNA sequence: TGTGCCAGCAGCCCGACAGGGGCGCGGTACACTGAAGCTTTCTTT. Protein: CASSPTGARYTEAFF. The chain is built from TRBV27 and TRBJ1-1, with 8 bases identical to TRBD1. Losses at the gene ends were 6 bases for V and 3 bases for J; bases not matched to a gene: 9. The CDR3 runs to 15 residues. From germline, CDR1 is MNHEY and CDR2 SMNVEV (reference sequence).

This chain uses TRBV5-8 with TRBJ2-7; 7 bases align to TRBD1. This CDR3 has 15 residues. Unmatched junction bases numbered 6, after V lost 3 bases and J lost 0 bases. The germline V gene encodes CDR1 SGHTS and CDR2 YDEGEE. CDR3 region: CASSSGQARSYEQYF. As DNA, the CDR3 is TGTGCCAGCAGCTCCGGACAGGCGCGCTCCTACGAGCAGTACTTC.

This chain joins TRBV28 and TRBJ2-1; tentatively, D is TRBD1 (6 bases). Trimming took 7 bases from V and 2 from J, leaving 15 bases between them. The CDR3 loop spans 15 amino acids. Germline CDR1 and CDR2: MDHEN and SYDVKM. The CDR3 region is CASTTGGQTYNEQFF. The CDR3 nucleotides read TGTGCCAGCACCACTGGAGGACAGACCTACAATGAGCAGTTCTTC. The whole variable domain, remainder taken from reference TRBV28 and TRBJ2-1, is DVKVTQSSRYLVKRTGEKVFLECVQDMDHENMFWYRQDPGLGLRLIYFSYDVKMKEKGDIPEGYSVSREKKERFSLILESASTNQTSMYLCASTTGGQTYNEQFFGPGTRLTVL.

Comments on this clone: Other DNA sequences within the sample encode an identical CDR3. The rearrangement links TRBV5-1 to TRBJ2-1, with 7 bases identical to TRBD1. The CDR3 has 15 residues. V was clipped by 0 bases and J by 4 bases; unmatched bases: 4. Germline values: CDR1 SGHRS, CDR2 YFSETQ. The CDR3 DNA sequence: TGCGCCAGCAGCTTGGAAACGGGACAGTACAATGAGCAGTTCTTC. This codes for CASSLETGQYNEQFF.

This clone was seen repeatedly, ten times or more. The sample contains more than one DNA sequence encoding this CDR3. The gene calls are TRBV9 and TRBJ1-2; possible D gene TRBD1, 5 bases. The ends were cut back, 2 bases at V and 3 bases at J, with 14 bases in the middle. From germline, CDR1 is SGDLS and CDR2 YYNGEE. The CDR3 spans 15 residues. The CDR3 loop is CASSVGGIRDYGYTF. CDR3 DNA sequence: TGTGCCAGCAGCGTCGGGGGGATCAGGGACTATGGCTACACCTTC.

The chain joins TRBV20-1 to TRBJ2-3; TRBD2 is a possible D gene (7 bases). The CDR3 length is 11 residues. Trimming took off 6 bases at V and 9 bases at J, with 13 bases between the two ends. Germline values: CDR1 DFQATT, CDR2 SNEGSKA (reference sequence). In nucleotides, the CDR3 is TGCAGTGCCGTACAGGGAGGGACGCAGTATTTT. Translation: CSAVQGGTQYF.

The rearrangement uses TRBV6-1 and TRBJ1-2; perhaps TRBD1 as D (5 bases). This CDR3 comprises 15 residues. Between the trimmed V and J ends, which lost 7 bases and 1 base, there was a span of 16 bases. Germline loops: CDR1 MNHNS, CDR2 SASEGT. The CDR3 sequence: CASTPGLQDNYGYTF. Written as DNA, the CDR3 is TGTGCCAGCACTCCGGGACTTCAGGATAACTATGGCTACACCTTC.

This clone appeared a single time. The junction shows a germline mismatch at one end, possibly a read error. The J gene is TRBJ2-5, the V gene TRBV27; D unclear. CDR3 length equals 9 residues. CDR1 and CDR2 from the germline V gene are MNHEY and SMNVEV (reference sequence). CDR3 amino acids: CASSPRPDF. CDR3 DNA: TGTGCCAGCAGTCCTCGCCCCGACTTC.

The CDR3 is CASSEPTGNTEAFF. As DNA, the CDR3 is TGTGCCAGCAGTGAACCCACAGGGAACACTGAAGCTTTCTTT. The V gene is TRBV25-1, the J gene TRBJ1-1; a weak D match, TRBD1 (5 bases). Germline V gene sequence: CDR1 MGHDK, CDR2 SYGVNS. CDR3 length: 14 residues. V lost 2 bases, J lost 1 base, and 8 bases lay in between.

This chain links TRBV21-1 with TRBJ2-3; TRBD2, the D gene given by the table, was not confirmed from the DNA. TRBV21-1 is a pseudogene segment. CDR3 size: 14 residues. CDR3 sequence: CASSKSERGDTQYF. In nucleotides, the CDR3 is TGTGCCAGCAGCAAATCCGAACGGGGAGATACGCAGTATTTT.

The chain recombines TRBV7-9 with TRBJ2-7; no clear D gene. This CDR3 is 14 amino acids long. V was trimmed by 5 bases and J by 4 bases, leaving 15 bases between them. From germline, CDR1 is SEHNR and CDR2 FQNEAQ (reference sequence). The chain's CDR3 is CASSRPFLGYEQYF. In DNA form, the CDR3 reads TGTGCCAGCAGCCGCCCTTTTTTGGGGTACGAGCAGTACTTC.

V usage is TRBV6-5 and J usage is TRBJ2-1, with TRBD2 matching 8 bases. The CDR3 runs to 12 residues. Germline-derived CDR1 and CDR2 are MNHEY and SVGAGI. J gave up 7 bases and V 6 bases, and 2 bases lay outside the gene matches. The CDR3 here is CASSGRGNEQFF. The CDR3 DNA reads TGTGCCAGCAGCGGGAGGGGGAATGAGCAGTTCTTC.

This CDR3 is CASSSYGHGAEAFF. The CDR3 bases are TGTGCCAGCAGTTCCTACGGACACGGGGCTGAAGCTTTCTTT. The chain has TRBV27 and TRBJ1-1; D is perhaps TRBD1 (5 bases). V lost 4 bases, J lost 6 bases, and 15 bases lay in between. In germline, CDR1 is MNHEY, CDR2 SMNVEV (reference sequence). The CDR3 contains 14 residues.

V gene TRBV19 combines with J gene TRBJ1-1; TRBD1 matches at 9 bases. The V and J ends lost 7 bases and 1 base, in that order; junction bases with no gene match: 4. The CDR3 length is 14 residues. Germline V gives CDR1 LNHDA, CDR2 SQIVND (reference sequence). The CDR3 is CASIMTGGNTEAFF. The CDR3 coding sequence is TGTGCCAGTATTATGACAGGGGGGAACACTGAAGCTTTCTTT. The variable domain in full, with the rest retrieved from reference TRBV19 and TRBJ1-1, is DGGITQSPKYLFRKEGQNVTLSCEQNLNHDAMYWYRQDPGQGLRLIYYSQIVNDFQKGDIAEGYSVSREKKESFPLTVTSAQKNPTAFYLCASIMTGGNTEAFFGQGTRLTVV.